This T cell receptor (beta chain) was identified during a study of cytotoxic CD8 clonotypes in ibrutinib-treated CLL. Study outcomes and limitations: Under treatment, the uncommon public clonotypes either contracted or remained stable.

As to this clone: Its antigen is not known.

V lost 6 bases and J lost 5, with 11 bases in between. Germline V gene lookup returns CDR1 MDHEN and CDR2 SYDVKM. The CDR3 consists of 13 residues. This table comes from immunoSEQ multiplex PCR, and its TCRdb copy is limited to in-frame clones, with some not included. The sample holds about 250,000 clones, around three quarters seen once. The chain recombines TRBV28 with TRBJ2-4; tentatively, D is TRBD2 (7 bases). The TCR sequence derives from a human donor with chronic lymphocytic leukemia. The sequenced sample was PBMCs, obtained after 24 months of ibrutinib treatment. CDR3 DNA sequence: TGTGCCAGCAGAACAGGGAGGGAAAACATTCAGTACTTC. This encodes CASRTGRENIQYF.